One sample yielded the 28 T cell receptor beta chains listed below, sequenced in a study of monozygotic twins with inflammatory bowel disease. TCRdb reanalyzed the 5' RACE reads and collapses them to one entry per CDR3 protein, without DNA. This table holds approximately 400,000 distinct CDR3 sequences. Sequences were obtained from blood. The receptors shown here come from a human donor with ulcerative colitis or Crohn's disease, or a healthy co-twin of an affected twin (not recorded which).

V is TRBV7-9 and J is TRBJ1-1; TCRdb picks TRBD1, but there is no DNA to check that call. The length of the CDR3 is 17 residues. The germline gives CDR1 SEHNR, CDR2 FQNEAQ (reference sequence). This CDR3 is CASSLVTGGSRNTEAFF.

The chain joins TRBV4-2 to TRBJ2-2; TCRdb gives TRBD2 as the D gene, but with no DNA this cannot be confirmed. The CDR3 has 18 residues. From germline, CDR1 is LGHNA and CDR2 YNFKEQ. The CDR3 sequence: CASSQGASGSKNTGELFF.

This chain joins TRBV6-5 and TRBJ2-1; TCRdb indicates TRBD1, and absent DNA this call remains unverified. The CDR3 is 16 amino acids. Germline assignment: CDR1 MNHEY and CDR2 SVGAGI. The chain's CDR3 is CASSYSSGSLSSEQFF.

The chain links TRBV20-1 to TRBJ2-6; TCRdb indicates TRBD1, and absent DNA this call remains unverified. Germline V lookup: CDR1 DFQATT, CDR2 SNEGSKA (reference sequence). The CDR3 is 16 amino acids. The CDR3: CSARTGDSSGANVLTF.

The CDR3 loop is CASSLAPTDEKLFF. This chain uses TRBV12-3 or TRBV12-4 with TRBJ1-4. The CDR3 extends over 14 amino acids.

This sequence joins TRBV6-5 and TRBJ1-5. Germline-derived CDR1 and CDR2 are MNHEY and SVGAGI. CDR3 length equals 15 residues. This CDR3 is CASSYEGWAGQPQHF.

CDR3: CSASPVDNEQFF. The gene calls are TRBV20-1 and TRBJ2-1; TCRdb outputs TRBD1, but without DNA this stays unchecked. Germline values: CDR1 DFQATT, CDR2 SNEGSKA (reference sequence). The CDR3 is 12 amino acids.

The chain couples TRBV7-2 to TRBJ2-3; absent DNA, TCRdb's TRBD1 call cannot be checked. The CDR3 runs 13 residues. Per germline, CDR1 SGHTA and CDR2 FQGNSA. CDR3 sequence: CASSSTGSDTQYF.

The chain combines TRBV7-9 with TRBJ1-1; TCRdb's assignment of TRBD1 cannot be checked, as there is no DNA. Germline V gene data show CDR1 as SEHNR and CDR2 as FQNEAQ (reference sequence). This CDR3 region has 13 residues. CDR3 sequence reads: CASSSTGGDGAFF.

The rearrangement uses TRBV2 and TRBJ1-5. Germline CDR1 is SNHLY and CDR2 is FYNNEI. This CDR3 region has 14 residues. Here the CDR3 reads CASSTLNSNQPQHF.

CDR3 in amino acids: CASSWELGAIAAKNIQYF. The chain has TRBV11-1 and TRBJ2-4; checking the TCRdb D call of TRBD1 is not possible without DNA. Germline-derived CDR1 and CDR2 are SGHAT and FQDESV (reference sequence). The CDR3 is 18 amino acids. Full variable domain (outside the CDR3, taken from reference TRBV11-1 and TRBJ2-4): EAEVAQSPRYKITEKSQAVAFWCDPISGHATLYWYRQILGQGPELLVQFQDESVVDDSQLPKDRFSAERLKGVDSTLKIQPAELGDSAMYLCASSWELGAIAAKNIQYFGAGTRLSVL.

V usage is TRBV4-2 and J usage is TRBJ1-2; the TCRdb D gene call, TRBD1, has no DNA to confirm it. The CDR3 loop spans 15 amino acids. The germline V gene encodes CDR1 LGHNA and CDR2 YNFKEQ. CDR3 loop: CASSQGRGTAYGYTF.

V and J are TRBV5-5 and TRBJ2-1. The V gene's germline CDR1 is SGHKS and CDR2 YYEKEE (reference sequence). The CDR3 loop spans 14 amino acids. The CDR3 region is CASSLASIYNEQFF.

The chain has TRBV7-2 and TRBJ1-1. CDR3 length: 15 residues. CDR1 SGHTA and CDR2 FQGNSA come from the germline V gene. The CDR3 sequence is CASSLAHGANTEAFF.

The rearrangement uses TRBV12-3 or TRBV12-4 and TRBJ1-2. The CDR3 has 12 residues. The CDR3: CASSSAGYGYTF.

The chain has TRBV28 and TRBJ1-3; checking the TCRdb D call of TRBD1 is not possible without DNA. Germline V gene lookup returns CDR1 MDHEN and CDR2 SYDVKM. The CDR3 is made up of 14 amino acids. CDR3 in amino acids: CASSSGDIFYTIYF. The full variable domain, completed using reference TRBV28 and TRBJ1-3, is DVKVTQSSRYLVKRTGEKVFLECVQDMDHENMFWYRQDPGLGLRLIYFSYDVKMKEKGDIPEGYSVSREKKERFSLILESASTNQTSMYLCASSSGDIFYTIYFGEGSWLTVV.

The gene calls are TRBV10-2 and TRBJ1-2. The CDR3 sequence is 15 residues long. From germline, CDR1 is WSHSY and CDR2 SAAADI. The CDR3 is CASIPGRGFAYGYTF.

The gene calls are TRBV6-5 and TRBJ2-3; TCRdb lists TRBD2, though no DNA is available to test this call. Looked up from germline, CDR1 is MNHEY and CDR2 is SVGAGI. This CDR3 has 16 amino acids. The CDR3 loop reads CASSSLRGLSTDTQYF.

The rearrangement links TRBV3-1 to TRBJ1-1. This CDR3 is 14 amino acids long. From germline, CDR1 is LGHDT and CDR2 YNNKEL (reference sequence). The CDR3 spells CASSQDGRYTEAFF.

This chain connects TRBV7-8 to TRBJ2-3; TCRdb reports TRBD2, a call that lacks DNA to check it against. The CDR3 loop spans 16 amino acids. From germline, CDR1 is SGHVS and CDR2 FQNEAQ. CDR3 amino acids: CASRVASAGPGDTQYF. The whole variable domain, remainder taken from reference TRBV7-8 and TRBJ2-3, is GAGVSQSPRYKVAKRGQDVALRCDPISGHVSLFWYQQALGQGPEFLTYFQNEAQLDKSGLPSDRFFAERPEGSVSTLKIQRTQQEDSAVYLCASRVASAGPGDTQYFGPGTRLTVL.

This sequence joins TRBV5-1 and TRBJ2-1; TCRdb reports TRBD1, a call that lacks DNA to check it against. The germline gives CDR1 SGHRS, CDR2 YFSETQ. The CDR3 spans 15 residues. CDR3 region: CASSLEKGTVNEQFF.

The chain uses TRBV9 and TRBJ2-7; TCRdb returns TRBD1, unconfirmable since there is no DNA. The CDR3 has 15 amino acids. Germline V lookup: CDR1 SGDLS, CDR2 YYNGEE. CDR3: CASSVDGTGSYEQYF.

The chain couples TRBV5-1 to TRBJ2-3. The CDR3 is made up of 13 amino acids. Germline V lookup: CDR1 SGHRS, CDR2 YFSETQ. The CDR3 is CASSTGGTDTQYF.

The CDR3 sequence: CSVGATSNYGYTF. The chain combines TRBV29-1 with TRBJ1-2. The CDR3 has 13 residues. CDR1 and CDR2 (germline): SQVTM, ANQGSEA.

The V gene is TRBV9, the J gene TRBJ2-1; TCRdb returns TRBD1, unconfirmable since there is no DNA. This CDR3 has 15 residues. CDR1 and CDR2 (germline): SGDLS, YYNGEE. This chain's CDR3 is CASSVGDRDYNEQFF.

J is TRBJ2-7 and V is TRBV3-1; the D call from TCRdb, TRBD2, cannot be confirmed without DNA. Germline V gene sequence: CDR1 LGHDT, CDR2 YNNKEL (reference sequence). The CDR3 sequence is 16 residues long. This CDR3 reads CASSQKGRLAAYEQYF.

The chain recombines TRBV9 with TRBJ1-6. The CDR3 loop spans 15 amino acids. The germline gives CDR1 SGDLS, CDR2 YYNGEE. CDR3 sequence reads: CASSVEDGWNSPLHF.

The chain recombines TRBV6-2 or TRBV6-3 with TRBJ2-2; TCRdb outputs TRBD2, but without DNA this stays unchecked. Germline V lookup: CDR1 MNHEY, CDR2 SVGEGT. CDR3 size: 16 residues. The CDR3 spells CASRPSRVKVTGELFF.